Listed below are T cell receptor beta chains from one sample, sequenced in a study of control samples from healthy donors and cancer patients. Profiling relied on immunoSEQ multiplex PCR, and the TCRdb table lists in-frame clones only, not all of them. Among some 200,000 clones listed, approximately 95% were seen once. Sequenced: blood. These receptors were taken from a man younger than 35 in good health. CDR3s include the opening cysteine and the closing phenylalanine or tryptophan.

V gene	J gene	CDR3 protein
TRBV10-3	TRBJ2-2	CAISQGKSNTGELFF
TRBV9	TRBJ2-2	CASSLAANTGELFF
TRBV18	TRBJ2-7	CASSPQGTGGAREQYF
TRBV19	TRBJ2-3	CASSIGQGSRADTQYF
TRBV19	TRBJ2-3	CASSIERSTDTQYF
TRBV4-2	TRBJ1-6	CASNQPGGNSPLHF
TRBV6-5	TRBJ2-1	CASRTGTDSYNEQFF
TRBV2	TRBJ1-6	CASSPGQGAISYNSPLHF
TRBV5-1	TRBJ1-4	CASSLVGGLANEKLFF
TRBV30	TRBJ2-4	CAWCPTGRWGIQYF
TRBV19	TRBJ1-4	CASSPWRTNEKLFF
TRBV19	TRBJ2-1	CASSTIAATYNEQFF
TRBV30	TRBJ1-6	CAWSRDKYSPLHF
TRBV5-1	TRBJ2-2	CASSLTVNTGELFF
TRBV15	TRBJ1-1	CATSRDLGSGGTEAFF
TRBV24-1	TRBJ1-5	CATSPTGERDQPQHF
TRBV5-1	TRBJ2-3	CASSFSGTAFRTDTQYF
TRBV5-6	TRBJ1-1	CASSHEKGPLSEAFF
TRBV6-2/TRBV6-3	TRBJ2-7	CASSYTGLYEQYF
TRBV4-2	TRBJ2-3	CASSQEVPSGGEDTQYF
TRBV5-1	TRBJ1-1	CASSLGGMIGAFF
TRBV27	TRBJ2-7	CASSLKSGGSSYEQYF
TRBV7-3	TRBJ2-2	CASSSTSGGLNTGELFF
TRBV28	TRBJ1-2	CASSFQATNYGYTF
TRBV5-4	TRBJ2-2	CASSFDSSNTGELFF
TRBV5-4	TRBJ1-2	CASSLLRAATSNYGYTF
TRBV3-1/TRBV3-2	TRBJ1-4	CASSPSATNEKLFF